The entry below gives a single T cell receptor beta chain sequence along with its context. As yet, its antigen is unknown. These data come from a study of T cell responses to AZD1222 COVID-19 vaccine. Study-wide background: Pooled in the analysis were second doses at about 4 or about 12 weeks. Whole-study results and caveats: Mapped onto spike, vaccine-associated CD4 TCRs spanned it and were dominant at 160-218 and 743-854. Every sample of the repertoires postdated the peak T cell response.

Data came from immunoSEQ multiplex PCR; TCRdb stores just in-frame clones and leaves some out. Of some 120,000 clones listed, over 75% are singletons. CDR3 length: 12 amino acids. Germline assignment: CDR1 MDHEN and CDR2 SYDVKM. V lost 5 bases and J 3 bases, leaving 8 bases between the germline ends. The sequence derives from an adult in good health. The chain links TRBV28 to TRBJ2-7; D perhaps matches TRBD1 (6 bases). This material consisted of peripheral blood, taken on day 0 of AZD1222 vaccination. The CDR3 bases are TGTGCCAGCAGTGGGGGCTACTACGAGCAGTACTTC. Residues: CASSGGYYEQYF.